The 10 T cell receptor beta chains reported below all come from one sample, sequenced in a study of T cell responses to AZD1222 COVID-19 vaccine. Clones were sequenced by immunoSEQ multiplex PCR, and TCRdb holds only the in-frame ones, with some missing. Here the sample spans approximately 200,000 clones, approximately 91% being singletons. The sequences come from peripheral blood, collected 28 days after the second AZD1222 dose. These TCRs come from an adult who received the AZD1222 COVID-19 vaccine.

The chain is built from TRBV11-2 and TRBJ2-7; D remains ambiguous. The CDR3 sequence is 14 residues long. V shed 1 base and J shed 0 bases, with 7 bases lying between them. Germline CDR1 is SGHAT and CDR2 is FQNNGV. This CDR3 reads CASSLGRTSYEQYF. The CDR3 nucleotides are TGTGCCAGCAGCTTAGGCAGGACCTCCTACGAGCAGTACTTC. The full variable domain, in which reference TRBV11-2 and TRBJ2-7 provide the parts outside the CDR3, is EAGVAQSPRYKIIEKRQSVAFWCNPISGHATLYWYQQILGQGPKLLIQFQNNGVVDDSQLPKDRFSAERLKGVDSTLKIQPAKLEDSAVYLCASSLGRTSYEQYFGPGTRLTVT.

V gene TRBV30 combines with J gene TRBJ2-1; 7 bases agree with TRBD1. After removal of 3 bases from V and 2 bases from J, the junction contained 7 bases not matched to a gene. The CDR3 consists of 15 residues. CDR1 and CDR2 from the germline V gene are GTSNPN and SVGIG (reference sequence). CDR3 loop: CAWSLRDSTYNEQFF. Written as DNA, the CDR3 is TGTGCCTGGAGCCTTCGGGACAGCACCTACAATGAGCAGTTCTTC.

The V and J genes are TRBV11-3 and TRBJ2-1; D is ambiguous. Germline V gene data show CDR1 as SGHNT and CDR2 as YENEEA. The ends were cut back, 3 bases at V and 0 bases at J, with 3 bases in the middle. The CDR3 is 13 amino acids. Written as DNA, the CDR3 is TGTGCCAGCAGCTTGGGCTCCTACAATGAGCAGTTCTTC. It yields the protein CASSLGSYNEQFF. The whole variable domain, remainder taken from reference TRBV11-3 and TRBJ2-1, is EAGVVQSPRYKIIEKKQPVAFWCNPISGHNTLYWYLQNLGQGPELLIRYENEEAVDDSQLPKDRFSAERLKGVDSTLKIQPAELGDSAVYLCASSLGSYNEQFFGPGTRLTVL.

The chain has TRBV11-3 and TRBJ2-1; 8 nucleotides align to TRBD2. CDR3 length: 19 amino acids. Germline V lookup: CDR1 SGHNT, CDR2 YENEEA. V lost 0 bases and J lost 1; bases outside the gene matches: 11. CDR3 DNA: TGTGCCAGCAGCTTAGATTTCCCCCTCGCGGGGGGATCCTACAATGAGCAGTTCTTC. Protein product: CASSLDFPLAGGSYNEQFF. Full variable domain (remainder filled in from reference TRBV11-3 and TRBJ2-1): EAGVVQSPRYKIIEKKQPVAFWCNPISGHNTLYWYLQNLGQGPELLIRYENEEAVDDSQLPKDRFSAERLKGVDSTLKIQPAELGDSAVYLCASSLDFPLAGGSYNEQFFGPGTRLTVL.

The chain employs TRBV12-3 or TRBV12-4 and TRBJ2-2; D not resolved. Trimming removed 7 bases at V and 3 bases at J, with 9 bases between. This CDR3 is built from 13 residues. This CDR3 reads CASIGSYTGELFF. CDR3 in DNA: TGTGCCAGCATTGGTAGCTACACCGGGGAGCTGTTTTTT.

The chain has TRBV11-2 and TRBJ1-5, with unresolved D. Looked up from germline, CDR1 is SGHAT and CDR2 is FQNNGV. V lost 1 base and J 9 bases, leaving 7 bases between the germline ends. The CDR3 length is 12 residues. The CDR3 loop is CASSLGGGPQHF. The CDR3 region has the DNA TGTGCCAGCAGCTTAGGGGGTGGGCCCCAGCATTTT.

The chain has TRBV27 and TRBJ2-1, with 14 bases fitting TRBD2. The CDR3 is 16 residues long. Unmatched junction bases numbered 7, after V lost 5 bases and J lost 7 bases. CDR1 MNHEY and CDR2 SMNVEV come from the germline V gene (reference sequence). This CDR3 reads CASSPGTSGRRNEQFF. The CDR3 DNA is TGTGCCAGCAGTCCCGGGACTAGCGGGAGACGGAATGAGCAGTTCTTC.

The chain combines TRBV6-5 with TRBJ1-2, with D perhaps matching TRBD1 (6 bases). Trimming shortened V by 7 bases and J by 2 bases, and 14 bases separated the two germline ends. CDR1 is MNHEY and CDR2 is SVGAGI in the germline V gene. The CDR3 contains 14 residues. The CDR3 DNA sequence: TGTGCCAGCACCCGAGGGGGGGGCAACTATGGCTACACCTTC. Amino acids: CASTRGGGNYGYTF.

V and J are TRBV4-1 and TRBJ2-3; TRBD2 agrees at 9 bases. The CDR3 covers 16 residues. Germline CDR1 and CDR2: MGHRA and YSYEKL. V trimming: 2 bases; J trimming: 3 bases; junction bases outside the gene matches: 6. In DNA, the CDR3 is TGCGCCAGCAGCCAAAGTAGCGGGAGAGTAACAGATACGCAGTATTTT. Protein: CASSQSSGRVTDTQYF.

The rearrangement uses TRBV19 and TRBJ2-1, with D perhaps TRBD1 (6 bases). Trimming cost V 1 base and J 7 bases, with 20 bases left between them. The CDR3 contains 17 residues. Germline loops: CDR1 LNHDA, CDR2 SQIVND (reference sequence). This chain's CDR3 is CASSIVPGTKAPNEQFF. For the CDR3, the DNA is TGTGCCAGTAGTATAGTCCCAGGGACAAAGGCACCAAATGAGCAGTTCTTC.